Listed below are T cell receptor delta chains from one sample, sequenced in a study of Vδ1+ human thymocytes. TCRdb re-called the multiplex PCR reads via CATT. The repertoire includes approximately 24,000 delta-chain clones, about 7.4% of them detected once, and 0.8% to 1% sits in the top ten. Sequencing was carried out using Vdelta1+ gamma-delta thymocytes from the thymus. All receptors derive from a girl younger than two who had congenital heart surgery. The CDR3 runs from the conserved cysteine through the conserved F or W. A D gene is named only where the DNA matches it firmly. Some rows mark clone size as missing; the rest say once, few, many or name a class of expanded clone.

TRDJ1	TRDD2	.	TRDV1	TGTGCTCTTGGGGATCCCCCCTACCTTCCTACCAGGGGACCAGAAAAAGACGATAAACTCATCTTT	CALGDPPYLPTRGPEKDDKLIF
TRDJ1	TRDD3	few	TRDV1	TGTGCTCTTTTCCCGGGGTCGGACTGGGGGATACGACCCGATAAACTCATCTTT	CALFPGSDWGIRPDKLIF
TRDJ1	TRDD3	.	TRDV1	TGTGCTCTTGGGGATCCTCACCACTTCGAGGACTGGGGGTCCAACCTAAACACCGATAAACTCATCTTT	CALGDPHHFEDWGSNLNTDKLIF
TRDJ1	TRDD3	.	TRDV1	TGTGCTCTTGGGGAATTACTCTACTACTGGGGGATAAAGGACTATAAACTCATCTTT	CALGELLYYWGIKDYKLIF
TRDJ1	TRDD2	few	TRDV1	TGTGCTCTTGGGGACGTTCGGGATTCCTACGTCCCGTACACCGATAAACTCATCTTT	CALGDVRDSYVPYTDKLIF
TRDJ1	.	few	TRDV1	TGTGCTCTTGGGGAAGGGCCGATAGGGGTAAGCTACCCACAACCGTACACCGATAAACTCATCTTT	CALGEGPIGVSYPQPYTDKLIF
TRDJ1	TRDD3	.	TRDV1	TGTGCTCTTGGGGACGCCGCACAACACCTAGTGGGGGACCGGGGGTACACCGATAAACTCATCTTT	CALGDAAQHLVGDRGYTDKLIF
TRDJ1	.	.	TRDV1	TGTGCTCTTGGGGAACTGGAACGCCTACGATCAACTTGCACCGATAAACTCATCTTT	CALGELERLRSTCTDKLIF
TRDJ1	.	few	TRDV1	TGTGCTCTTGGGGAACTAGCTTTTCCCGGATGCCGGGAAGTGTACACCGATAAACTCATCTTT	CALGELAFPGCREVYTDKLIF
TRDJ2	.	.	TRDV1	TGTGCTCTTGGGGAACCTCCGCCCCTCGAGGTGGTACGGGGGACAGCACAACTCTTCTTT	CALGEPPPLEVVRGTAQLFF
TRDJ1	.	.	TRDV1	TGTGCTCTTGGGGAATTAAGTCGCGTCCTACTCTCGCAGGATGTACTGGGGAGTATAAAACTCATCTTT	CALGELSRVLLSQDVLGSIKLIF
TRDJ1	TRDD2	.	TRDV1	TGTGCTCTTGGGAATTTCCTACACTCCTTTACGCTTATCGATAAACTCATCTTT	CALGNFLHSFTLIDKLIF
TRDJ1	TRDD3	.	TRDV1	TGTGCTCTTGGAGAATCAACCCCTTTACTGGGGGATAGGATTAAACTCATCTTT	CALGESTPLLGDRIKLIF
TRDJ1	TRDD3	few	TRDV1	TGTGCTCTTGGGGAATTGGTTACAGACGGGGATACGGAGGGCACCGATAAACTCATCTTT	CALGELVTDGDTEGTDKLIF
TRDJ1	TRDD3	few	TRDV1	TGTGCTCTTGGGGACCATTGCACCTCAGGTGGGGGAACCGATAAACTCATCTTT	CALGDHCTSGGGTDKLIF
TRDJ1	.	few	TRDV1	TGTGCTCTTGGGGACCCCTACGGAGTGGGGGGTTACACCGATAAACTCATCTTT	CALGDPYGVGGYTDKLIF
TRDJ1	TRDD3	few	TRDV1	TGTGCTCTTGGGGAACCTCCTTCGCGTACTGGGGGACTGTACACCGATAAACTCATCTTT	CALGEPPSRTGGLYTDKLIF
TRDJ1	TRDD3	few	TRDV1	TGTGCTCTTGGGGAAAACCCCCTCTACTGGGGGATTGCCACCGATAAACTCATCTTT	CALGENPLYWGIATDKLIF
TRDJ1	TRDD3	few	TRDV1	TGTGCTCTTGGGAATGGGGAGGGATACGCCGATAAACTCATCTTT	CALGNGEGYADKLIF
TRDJ1	TRDD3	.	TRDV1	TGTGCTCTTGGGGAAATTTGTCGTCCCAAACCCCCTTTTACTGGGGGACTTCAACTCATCTTT	CALGEICRPKPPFTGGLQLIF
TRDJ1	.	few	TRDV1	TGTGCTCTTGGGGAACTCAGGGGGGCCCTCACCGATAAACTCATCTTT	CALGELRGALTDKLIF
TRDJ1	TRDD3	few	TRDV1	TGTGCTCTTGGGGAACTTTCAACTGGGGGATACGGTCGGTTCATCTTT	CALGELSTGGYGRFIF
TRDJ1	TRDD2	few	TRDV1	TGTGCTCTGGGAACGCCTTCCTACGTGGGGGCCCTACCCACCGATAAACTCATCTTT	CALGTPSYVGALPTDKLIF
TRDJ1	TRDD3	few	TRDV1	TGTGCTCTTGGGGGCCCCTCAGACGGGGGGGATACTGAGACCGATAAACTCATCTTT	CALGGPSDGGDTETDKLIF
TRDJ1	.	.	TRDV1	TGTGCTCTTGGGGCTCTACTCCTAGTCCGGGGGGGCCCAAAAGCCGACAGCGATAAACTCATCTTT	CALGALLLVRGGPKADSDKLIF
TRDJ1	TRDD3	few	TRDV1	TGTGCTCTTGGGGAACCTACATACTGGGGGATCACATACACCGATAAACTCATCTTT	CALGEPTYWGITYTDKLIF
TRDJ1	TRDD3	few	TRDV1	TGTGCTCTTGGGGAGACACTACACTGGGGGACCGATAAACTCATCTTT	CALGETLHWGTDKLIF
TRDJ1	.	.	TRDV2	TGTGCCTGTGACACACTAGGGGACGCGTACACCGATAAACTCATCTTT	CACDTLGDAYTDKLIF
TRDJ1	TRDD3	.	TRDV1	TGTGCTCTTGGGGCGCCCGGCGGTCCCCCGGGGGAGTGGGGGATACGCGCCGATAAACTCATCTTT	CALGAPGGPPGEWGIRADKLIF
TRDJ1	TRDD3	few	TRDV1	TGTGCTCTTGGGGAATCGGAACCTACTACGGGGGATGGTATACTCATCTTT	CALGESEPTTGDGILIF
TRDJ1	.	few	TRDV1	TGTGCTCTTGGGGACTTGGGAGGTCCTACAACTAACACCGATAAACTCATCTTT	CALGDLGGPTTNTDKLIF
TRDJ1	TRDD3	.	TRDV1	TGTGCTCTTGGGGAACTATTGGACAACCCCCAAACTGGGGGATACGGATGGGATAAACTCATCTTT	CALGELLDNPQTGGYGWDKLIF
TRDJ1	TRDD2	few	TRDV1	TGTGCTCTTGGGGCATTTCCTACGTTAGTTAAGGGGACCGATAAACTCATCTTT	CALGAFPTLVKGTDKLIF
TRDJ1	TRDD3	few	TRDV1	TGTGCTCTTGGGGAACTAGCGGGGGATAATCCCGTCGATAAACTCATCTTT	CALGELAGDNPVDKLIF
TRDJ1	.	.	TRDV1	TGTGCTCTTGGGGAAGGCCCCGGGGATCCCTACCAGGGGATGTGGGCCGATAAACTCATCTTT	CALGEGPGDPYQGMWADKLIF
TRDJ1	.	few	TRDV2	TGTGCCCGCGACACTGGGAGAGAAGGTAAACTCATCTTT	CARDTGREGKLIF
TRDJ1	TRDD3	few	TRDV1	TGTGCTCTTGGGGAACCCAAGACAGACTATCCTACACCGGGGGATAGTGGTGGCCGGTGGTACACCGATAAACTCATCTTT	CALGEPKTDYPTPGDSGGRWYTDKLIF
TRDJ1	.	.	TRDV1	TGTGCTCTTGGGGAACCCTCCCCGGACACCGATAAACTCATCTTT	CALGEPSPDTDKLIF
TRDJ1	.	.	TRDV1	TGTGCTCTTGGGGAACCACCCGTTTCCCGACCGATGTACACCGATAAACTCATCTTT	CALGEPPVSRPMYTDKLIF
TRDJ1	TRDD3	.	TRDV1	TGTGCTCTTGGGGACAGGGGGAGATCATTCGAGACTTTAGACTGGGGGATACGCGTCGCACTGGATAAACTCATCTTT	CALGDRGRSFETLDWGIRVALDKLIF
TRDJ1	TRDD3	.	TRDV1	TGTGCTCTTGGGGAACTAGAATTCCCAGGCTATTTTCGCTACTGGGGGATAGGGTCCGATAAACTCATCTTT	CALGELEFPGYFRYWGIGSDKLIF
TRDJ1	TRDD3	few	TRDV1	TGTGCTCTTGCCTTCCCCCCCCGTACTGGGGGATACTTACCCGATAAACTCATCTTT	CALAFPPRTGGYLPDKLIF
TRDJ1	.	few	TRDV1	TGTGCTCTTGGGGAACGTCCCTGGGCCATTGGGTACACCGATAAACTCATCTTT	CALGERPWAIGYTDKLIF
TRDJ1	.	few	TRDV1	TGTGCTCTTGGGGAACGGTCCTCCGGCCTCCCTATCTACACCGATAAACTCATCTTT	CALGERSSGLPIYTDKLIF
TRDJ1	.	.	TRDV2	TGTGCCTGGGACCAGGGGGCCTCCCACTTCGCGCTAGCCAACACCGATAAACTCATCTTT	CAWDQGASHFALANTDKLIF
TRDJ1	.	few	TRDV1	TGTGCTCTTGGAGGCCCAACCCGCCCCACCGGAAATATCGATAAACTCATCTTT	CALGGPTRPTGNIDKLIF
TRDJ1	TRDD2	few	TRDV1	TGTGCTCTTGGGGAAACCCCTTCCTGCGGTAGCCTAGACCAAATCACCGATAAACTCATCTTT	CALGETPSCGSLDQITDKLIF
TRDJ1	TRDD3	few	TRDV1	TGTGCTCTTGGGGGGGTTATGCTGGGGGATCGATCCACCGATAAACTCATCTTT	CALGGVMLGDRSTDKLIF
TRDJ1	TRDD3	few	TRDV1	TGTGCTCTTGGGGAAAAGGTCAGGGGGATACGGTTCACCGATAAACTCATCTTT	CALGEKVRGIRFTDKLIF
TRDJ1	.	few	TRDV1	TGTGCTCTCGGCAACTACGGAATGTACACCGATAAACTCATCTTT	CALGNYGMYTDKLIF
TRDJ1	TRDD2	few	TRDV1	TGTGCTCTTGGGATACTCCTTCCTACGGTGTCCCCAGGCACCGATAAACTCATCTTT	CALGILLPTVSPGTDKLIF
TRDJ1	TRDD3	few	TRDV1	TGTGCTCTTGGGGACCCAAACTGGGGGACGCCTTACTGGCGTACCCCCGACAAACTCATCTTT	CALGDPNWGTPYWRTPDKLIF
TRDJ1	TRDD3	few	TRDV1	TGTGCTCTTGGGGGGACTAGCGCTGGGGGCCTTGATTTAACCGATAAACTCATCTTT	CALGGTSAGGLDLTDKLIF